This T cell receptor beta chain was recorded in a study of blood T cell repertoires in COVID-19. Turning to the study itself: Donors in the United States, Italy and Spain gave samples during acute or convalescent COVID-19. T cells, B-cell-depleted T cells, or PBMCs provided the cDNA or gDNA that served as material.

The germline V and J ends were trimmed by 6 bases and 6 bases, with 11 bases remaining between them. This CDR3 has 12 amino acids. CDR1 LGHNT and CDR2 FRNRAP come from the germline V gene. The method was immunoSEQ multiplex PCR; TCRdb's version includes in-frame clones alone and lacks a portion of them. The sample carries some 250,000 clones, around three quarters recorded once. The TCR originated in a woman aged 80 or older with acute or convalescent COVID-19. Sequencing was carried out using peripheral blood. The chain employs TRBV12-5 and TRBJ1-1; D may be TRBD1 (6 bases). CDR3 in amino acids: CASGYRAPEAFF. As DNA, the CDR3 is TGTGCTAGTGGATACAGGGCCCCTGAAGCTTTCTTT.